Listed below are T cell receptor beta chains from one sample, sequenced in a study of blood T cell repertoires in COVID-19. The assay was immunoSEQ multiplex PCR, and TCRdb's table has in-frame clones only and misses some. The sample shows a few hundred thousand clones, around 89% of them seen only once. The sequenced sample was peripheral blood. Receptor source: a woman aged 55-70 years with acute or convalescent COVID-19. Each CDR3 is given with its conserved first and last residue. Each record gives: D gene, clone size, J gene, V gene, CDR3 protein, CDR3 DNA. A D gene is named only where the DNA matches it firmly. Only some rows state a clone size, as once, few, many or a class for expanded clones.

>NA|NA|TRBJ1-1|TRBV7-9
CASCTGGRTEAFF
TGTGCCAGCTGCACTGGGGGCAGGACTGAAGCTTTCTTT
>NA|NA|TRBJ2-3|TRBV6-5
CASMWTDTDTQYF
TGTGCCAGCATGTGGACAGACACAGATACGCAGTATTTT
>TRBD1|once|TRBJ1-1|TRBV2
CAREQGVGTEAFF
TGTGCCAGAGAACAGGGGGTAGGCACTGAAGCTTTCTTT
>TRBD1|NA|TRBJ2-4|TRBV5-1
CASSPEPGQKNIQYF
TGCGCCAGCAGCCCGGAACCGGGACAGAAAAACATTCAGTACTTC
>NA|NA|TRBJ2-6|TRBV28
CASSPPGGANVLTF
TGTGCCAGCAGTCCCCCGGGTGGGGCCAACGTCCTGACTTTC
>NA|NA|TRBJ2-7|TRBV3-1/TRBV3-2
CASSLGQRPVEQYF
TGTGCCAGCAGCCTTGGACAGAGACCGGTCGAGCAGTACTTC
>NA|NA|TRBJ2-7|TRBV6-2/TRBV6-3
CASSGTGPYEQYF
TGTGCCAGCAGTGGAACAGGGCCCTACGAGCAGTACTTC
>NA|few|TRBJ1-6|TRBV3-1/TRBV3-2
CASSQAGNSPLHF
TGTGCCAGCAGCCAAGCGGGAAATTCACCCCTCCACTTT
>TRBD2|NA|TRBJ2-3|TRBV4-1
CASSQELAGGSDTQYF
TGCGCCAGCAGCCAAGAACTGGCGGGGGGCTCAGATACGCAGTATTTT
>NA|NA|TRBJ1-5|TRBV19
CASSIWGGNQPQHF
TGTGCCAGTAGTATCTGGGGCGGCAATCAGCCCCAGCATTTT
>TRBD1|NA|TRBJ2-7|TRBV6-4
CASSVGQGETYEQYF
TGTGCCAGCAGTGTGGGACAGGGCGAAACCTACGAGCAGTACTTC
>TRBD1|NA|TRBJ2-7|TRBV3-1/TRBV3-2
CASSQADRGPYEQYF
TGTGCCAGCAGCCAAGCCGACAGGGGCCCCTACGAGCAGTACTTC
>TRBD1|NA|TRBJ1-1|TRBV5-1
CASSPGQGADEAFF
TGCGCCAGCAGCCCTGGACAGGGGGCGGATGAAGCTTTCTTT
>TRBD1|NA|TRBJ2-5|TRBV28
CASSFPGTGGRETQYF
TGTGCCAGCAGTTTCCCTGGGACAGGGGGCAGGGAGACCCAGTACTTC
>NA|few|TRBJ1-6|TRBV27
CASSSTLYNSPLHF
TGTGCCAGCAGTTCGACACTTTATAATTCACCCCTCCACTTT
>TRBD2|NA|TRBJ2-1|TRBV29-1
CSVFSALAVSSYNEQFF
TGCAGCGTTTTCTCCGCTCTAGCGGTAAGCTCCTACAATGAGCAGTTCTTC
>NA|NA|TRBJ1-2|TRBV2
CASSGDFSTANYGYTF
TGTGCCAGCAGCGGGGATTTTTCTACAGCTAACTATGGCTACACCTTC